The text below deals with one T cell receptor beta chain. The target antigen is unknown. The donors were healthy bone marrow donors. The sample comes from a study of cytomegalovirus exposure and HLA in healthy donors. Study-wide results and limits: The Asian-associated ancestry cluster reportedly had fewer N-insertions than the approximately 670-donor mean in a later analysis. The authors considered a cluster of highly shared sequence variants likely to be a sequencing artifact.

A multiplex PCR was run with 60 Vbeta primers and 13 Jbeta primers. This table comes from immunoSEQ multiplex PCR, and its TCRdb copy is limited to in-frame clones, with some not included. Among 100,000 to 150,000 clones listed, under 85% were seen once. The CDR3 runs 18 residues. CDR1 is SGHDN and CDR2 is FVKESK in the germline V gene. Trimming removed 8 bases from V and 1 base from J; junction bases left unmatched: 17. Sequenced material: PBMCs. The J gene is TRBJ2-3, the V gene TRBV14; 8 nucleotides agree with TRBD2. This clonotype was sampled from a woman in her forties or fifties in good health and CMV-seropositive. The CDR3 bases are TGTGCCAGCCTACCGGTAGCGGGAAACGAAGCGGGCACAGATACGCAGTATTTT. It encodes CASLPVAGNEAGTDTQYF. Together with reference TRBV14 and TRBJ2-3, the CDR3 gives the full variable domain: EAGVTQFPSHSVIEKGQTVTLRCDPISGHDNLYWYRRVMGKEIKFLLHFVKESKQDESGMPNNRFLAERTGGTYSTLKVQPAELEDSGVYFCASLPVAGNEAGTDTQYFGPGTRLTVL.